Following are 16 T cell receptor beta chains from one sample sequenced in a study of beta chain features in type 1 diabetes listed by TCRdb under 2018. The method behind the library was the immunoSEQ multiplex PCR assay. The entire amount of isolated RNA was reverse transcribed using the High Capacity cDNA Reverse Transcription Kit, so the sequenced TCRB transcripts were expressed ones. What TCRdb holds here is the immuneACCESS table cut down to in-frame rearrangements. Part of the clones is not present; checked against another copy, under half of the missing clones reflect an unresolved V gene, and the others are unexplained. The sample yields 200,000 to 250,000 clones; 68% were counted once. Of the sample, around 0.05% falls within the top ten clones. Sequences were obtained from naive CD4+ T cells from blood. The cell subset or site tag for this specimen amounts to: true naive CD4+ T cells. The receptors shown here come from a man aged 25 to 45 in good health.

In this sample, this clone turned up a few times. The chain is built from TRBV30 and TRBJ1-1, with a possible D match to TRBD1 (5 bases). With 2 bases removed from V and 5 bases from J, the gap between germline ends came to 12 bases. CDR1 GTSNPN and CDR2 SVGIG come from the germline V gene (reference sequence). The CDR3 contains 13 residues. The CDR3 DNA sequence: TGTGCCTGGAGTTTGGGGCGTTATACTGAAGCTTTCTTT. As protein: CAWSLGRYTEAFF.

The V call is TRBV4-2, the J call TRBJ1-2; D ambiguous. V was clipped by 4 bases and J by 2 bases, with 11 bases between them. The germline V gene encodes CDR1 LGHNA and CDR2 YNFKEQ. The CDR3 has 14 residues. CDR3 sequence: CASSPGGLNYGYTF. CDR3 coding DNA: TGTGCCAGCAGCCCGGGAGGCCTAAACTATGGCTACACCTTC.

This clone was detected only a few times. V is TRBV7-9 and J is TRBJ1-4; no reliable D call. The CDR3 runs 14 residues. Trimming left V 1 base short and J 8 bases short, with 11 bases between. The germline V gene has CDR1 SEHNR and CDR2 FQNEAQ (reference sequence). As DNA, the CDR3 is TGTGCCAGCAGCTTAGAGGCCATCGGGGAAAAACTGTTTTTT. Amino acids: CASSLEAIGEKLFF. The full variable domain, rest sourced from reference TRBV7-9 and TRBJ1-4, is DTGVSQNPRHKITKRGQNVTFRCDPISEHNRLYWYRQTLGQGPEFLTYFQNEAQLEKSRLLSDRFSAERPKGSFSTLEIQRTEQGDSAMYLCASSLEAIGEKLFFGSGTQLSVL.

The chain links TRBV29-1 to TRBJ1-1; D perhaps matches TRBD1 (5 bases). V was cut by 6 bases and J by 2 bases, with 10 bases left in between. The CDR3 has 12 amino acids. In germline, CDR1 is SQVTM, CDR2 ANQGSEA. CDR3: CSVGLINTEAFF. CDR3 nucleotides: TGCAGCGTGGGACTGATAAACACTGAAGCTTTCTTT.

The chain couples TRBV7-7 to TRBJ2-3, with 12 nucleotides matching TRBD2. The CDR3 contains 15 residues. Germline CDR1 reads SSHAT; CDR2 reads FNYEAQ (reference sequence). Trimming took 2 bases from V and 8 from J; bases not matched to a gene: 5. CDR3 nucleotides: TGTGCCAGCAGCTTAACGACTAGCGGGGGAGGTACGCAGTATTTT. This gives the protein CASSLTTSGGGTQYF.

As regards this clone: Distinct nucleotide sequences in the sample also encode this CDR3. The chain uses TRBV30 and TRBJ2-1; 8 bases fit TRBD1. CDR1 is GTSNPN, CDR2 SVGIG, per germline (reference sequence). This CDR3 comprises 15 residues. Trimming at V came to 0 bases and at J to 2 bases, leaving 3 bases not matched to a gene. DNA of the CDR3: TGTGCCTGGAGTGTCGGACAGGGCCCCTACAATGAGCAGTTCTTC. Protein sequence: CAWSVGQGPYNEQFF.

This clone was counted a few times. The chain combines TRBV29-1 with TRBJ1-2; D might be TRBD1 (6 bases). V lost 4 bases and J 8 bases, leaving 11 bases between the germline ends. The germline V gene encodes CDR1 SQVTM and CDR2 ANQGSEA. The CDR3 length is 11 residues. The CDR3 is CSVGAGVGYTF. In nucleotides, the CDR3 is TGCAGCGTTGGGGCAGGGGTCGGCTACACCTTC.

V and J are TRBV6-5 and TRBJ1-2; the D is unclear. Per germline, CDR1 MNHEY and CDR2 SVGAGI. Trimming removed 5 bases from V and 4 bases from J, with 17 bases in between. The CDR3 runs 15 residues. CDR3 DNA: TGTGCCAGCAGTCTCTCCGTTCAAACGAGCTATGGCTACACCTTC. Translating gives CASSLSVQTSYGYTF.

CDR3 coding DNA: TGTGCCAGCAGTTCATCCTGGACGGGCTACGAGCAGTACTTC. Translated: CASSSSWTGYEQYF. V usage is TRBV28 and J usage is TRBJ2-7; D unresolved. Per germline, CDR1 MDHEN and CDR2 SYDVKM. The CDR3 totals 14 residues. Trimming cost V 4 bases and J 3 bases, with 13 bases left between them.

This sequence joins TRBV5-1 and TRBJ2-3; D call uncertain. This CDR3 region has 14 residues. The germline V gene encodes CDR1 SGHRS and CDR2 YFSETQ. Between the trimmed V and J ends, which lost 3 bases and 0 bases, there was a span of 8 bases. CDR3 loop: CASSSATSTDTQYF. Written as DNA, the CDR3 is TGCGCCAGCAGCTCGGCAACTAGCACAGATACGCAGTATTTT.

This chain connects TRBV30 to TRBJ2-7; a possible D gene is TRBD1 (6 bases). The germline V and J ends were trimmed by 3 bases and 6 bases, with 12 bases remaining between them. CDR1 and CDR2 (germline): GTSNPN, SVGIG (reference sequence). The CDR3 has 12 residues. CDR3 nucleotides: TGTGCCTGGAGCCAACAGGGCATCGAGCAGTACTTC. Encoded protein: CAWSQQGIEQYF.

CDR3 region: CSVGDDQPQHF. Here the CDR3 DNA reads TGCAGCGTTGGTGATGATCAGCCCCAGCATTTT. The rearrangement links TRBV29-1 to TRBJ1-5; D is ambiguous. V lost 4 bases and J 5 bases, leaving 6 bases between the germline ends. Looked up from germline, CDR1 is SQVTM and CDR2 is ANQGSEA. This CDR3 spans 11 amino acids. The complete variable domain, with remaining parts taken from reference TRBV29-1 and TRBJ1-5, reads SAVISQKPSRDICQRGTSLTIQCQVDSQVTMMFWYRQQPGQSLTLIATANQGSEATYESGFVIDKFPISRPNLTFSTLTVSNMSPEDSSIYLCSVGDDQPQHFGDGTRLSIL.

This clone has more than one count but fewer than ten. The chain has TRBV7-2 and TRBJ2-1; 9 positions match TRBD2. The germline V gene has CDR1 SGHTA and CDR2 FQGNSA. This CDR3 region has 17 residues. The trim removed 0 bases at V and 2 bases at J, leaving 5 bases unmatched. The CDR3 here is CASSLATLAGAYNEQFF. For the CDR3, the DNA is TGTGCCAGCAGCTTAGCCACCTTAGCGGGAGCCTACAATGAGCAGTTCTTC.

About this clone: Other nucleotide sequences from this sample produce the same CDR3. J is TRBJ1-1 and V is TRBV19, with D unclear. Trimming shortened V by 4 bases and J by 6 bases, and 6 bases separated the two germline ends. This CDR3 contains 11 residues. Per the germline V gene, CDR1 is LNHDA and CDR2 is SQIVND (reference sequence). The CDR3 region is CASSRAAEAFF. CDR3 DNA sequence: TGTGCCAGTAGTAGGGCGGCTGAAGCTTTCTTT.

V is TRBV29-1 and J is TRBJ2-3; 12 bases line up with TRBD2. The CDR3 has 14 residues. Germline V gives CDR1 SQVTM, CDR2 ANQGSEA. J gave up 6 bases and V 4 bases, and 5 bases lay outside the gene matches. The CDR3 protein is CSVGLAGVKDTQYF. Here the CDR3 DNA reads TGCAGCGTTGGACTAGCGGGAGTAAAGGATACGCAGTATTTT.

This rearrangement joins TRBV27 to TRBJ2-1; D uncertain. The CDR3 runs to 11 residues. Germline-derived CDR1 and CDR2 are MNHEY and SMNVEV (reference sequence). Trimming cost V 7 bases and J 6 bases, with 7 bases left between them. CDR3 protein: CASIIRNEQFF. The CDR3 bases are TGTGCCAGCATTATACGCAATGAGCAGTTCTTC.